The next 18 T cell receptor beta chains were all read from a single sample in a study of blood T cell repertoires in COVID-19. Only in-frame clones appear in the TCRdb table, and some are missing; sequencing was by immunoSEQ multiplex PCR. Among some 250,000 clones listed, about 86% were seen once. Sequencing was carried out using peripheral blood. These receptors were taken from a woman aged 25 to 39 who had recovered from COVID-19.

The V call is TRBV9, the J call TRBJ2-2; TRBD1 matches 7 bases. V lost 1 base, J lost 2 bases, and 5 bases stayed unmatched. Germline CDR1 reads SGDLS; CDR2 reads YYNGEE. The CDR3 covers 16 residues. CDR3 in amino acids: CASSVRQGDNTGELFF. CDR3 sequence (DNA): TGTGCCAGCAGCGTACGACAGGGTGACAACACCGGGGAGCTGTTTTTT.

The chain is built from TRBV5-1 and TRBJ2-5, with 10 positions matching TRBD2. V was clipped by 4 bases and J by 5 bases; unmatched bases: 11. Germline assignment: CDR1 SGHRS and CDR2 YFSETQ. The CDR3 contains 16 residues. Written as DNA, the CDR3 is TGCGCCAGCAGCGAGGGAGCGGGGGGGCCACAGGAGACCCAGTACTTC. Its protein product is CASSEGAGGPQETQYF.

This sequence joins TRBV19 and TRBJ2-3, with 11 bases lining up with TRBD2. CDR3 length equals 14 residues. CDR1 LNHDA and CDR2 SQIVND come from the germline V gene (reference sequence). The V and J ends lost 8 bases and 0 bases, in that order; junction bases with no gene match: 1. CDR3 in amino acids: CASRLAGSTDTQYF. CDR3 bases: TGTGCCAGTCGACTAGCGGGGAGCACAGATACGCAGTATTTT.

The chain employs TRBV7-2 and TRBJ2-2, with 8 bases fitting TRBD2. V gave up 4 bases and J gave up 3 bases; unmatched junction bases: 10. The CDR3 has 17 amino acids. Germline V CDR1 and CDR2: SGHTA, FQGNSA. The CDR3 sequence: CASSSKPGLGYTGELFF. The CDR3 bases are TGTGCCAGCAGCTCTAAACCGGGACTAGGGTACACCGGGGAGCTGTTTTTT.

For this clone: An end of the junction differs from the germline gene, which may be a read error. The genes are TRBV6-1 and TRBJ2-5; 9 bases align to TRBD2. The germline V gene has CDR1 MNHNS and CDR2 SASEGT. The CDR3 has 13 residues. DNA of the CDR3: TGTGCCAGCAGTGAAGCCGAAAGCGGGGGGAGTAACTTC. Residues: CASSEAESGGSNF.

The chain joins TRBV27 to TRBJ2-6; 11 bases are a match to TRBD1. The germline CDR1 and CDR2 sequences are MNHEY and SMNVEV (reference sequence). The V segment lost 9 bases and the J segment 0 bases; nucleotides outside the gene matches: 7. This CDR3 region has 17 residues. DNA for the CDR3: TGTGCCAGTTCCCCCGGGACAGGGGGCTCTGGGGCCAACGTCCTGACTTTC. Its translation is CASSPGTGGSGANVLTF.

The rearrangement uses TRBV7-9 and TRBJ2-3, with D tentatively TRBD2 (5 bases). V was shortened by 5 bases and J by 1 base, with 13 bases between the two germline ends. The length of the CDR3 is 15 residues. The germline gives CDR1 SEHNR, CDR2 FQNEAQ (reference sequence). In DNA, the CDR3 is TGTGCCAGCAGCGGAGCCCAGAGGGGCACAGATACGCAGTATTTT. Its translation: CASSGAQRGTDTQYF.

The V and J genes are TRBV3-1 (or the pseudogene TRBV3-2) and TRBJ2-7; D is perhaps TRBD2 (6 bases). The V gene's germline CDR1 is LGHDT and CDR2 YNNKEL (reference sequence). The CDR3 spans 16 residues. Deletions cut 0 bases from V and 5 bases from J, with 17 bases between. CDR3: CASSQDRGGISHEQYF. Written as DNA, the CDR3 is TGTGCCAGCAGCCAAGATCGAGGAGGGATTAGCCACGAGCAGTACTTC.

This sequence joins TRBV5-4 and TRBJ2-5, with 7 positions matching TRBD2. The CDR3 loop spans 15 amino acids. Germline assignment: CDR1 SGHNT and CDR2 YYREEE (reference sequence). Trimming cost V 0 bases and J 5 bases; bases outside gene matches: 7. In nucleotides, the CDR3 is TGTGCCAGCAGCTTGGAGTTGGGGGGGAGGGAGACCCAGTACTTC. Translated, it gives CASSLELGGRETQYF.

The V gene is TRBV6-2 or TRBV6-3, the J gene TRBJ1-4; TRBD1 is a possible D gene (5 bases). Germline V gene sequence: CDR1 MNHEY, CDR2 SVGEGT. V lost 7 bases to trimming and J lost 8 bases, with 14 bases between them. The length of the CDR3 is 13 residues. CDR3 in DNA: TGTGCCAGCAACCCCGGCGGGGCAGAAAAACTGTTTTTT. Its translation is CASNPGGAEKLFF.

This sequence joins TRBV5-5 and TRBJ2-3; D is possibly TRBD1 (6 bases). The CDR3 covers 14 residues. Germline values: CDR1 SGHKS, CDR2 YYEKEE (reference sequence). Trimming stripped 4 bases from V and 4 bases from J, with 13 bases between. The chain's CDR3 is CASSPRQGSDTQYF. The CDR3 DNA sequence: TGTGCCAGCAGCCCCAGGCAGGGGTCAGATACGCAGTATTTT.

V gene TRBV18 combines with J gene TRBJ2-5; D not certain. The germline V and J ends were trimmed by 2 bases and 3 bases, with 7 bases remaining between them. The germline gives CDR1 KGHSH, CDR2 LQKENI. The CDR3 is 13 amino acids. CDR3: CASSPSLKETQYF. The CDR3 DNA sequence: TGTGCCAGCTCACCATCTCTTAAAGAGACCCAGTACTTC.

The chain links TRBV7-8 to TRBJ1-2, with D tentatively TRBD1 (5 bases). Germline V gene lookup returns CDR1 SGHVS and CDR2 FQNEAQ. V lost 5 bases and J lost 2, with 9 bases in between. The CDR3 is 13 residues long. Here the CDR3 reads CASSPRVNYGYTF. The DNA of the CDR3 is TGTGCCAGCAGCCCCAGGGTCAACTATGGCTACACCTTC.

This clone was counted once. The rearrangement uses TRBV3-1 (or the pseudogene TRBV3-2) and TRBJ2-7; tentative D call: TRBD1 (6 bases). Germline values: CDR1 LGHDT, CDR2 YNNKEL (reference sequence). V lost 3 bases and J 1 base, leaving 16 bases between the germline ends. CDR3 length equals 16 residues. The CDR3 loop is CASSHSFRDTSYEQYF. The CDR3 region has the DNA TGTGCCAGCAGCCACTCCTTCCGGGACACTTCCTACGAGCAGTACTTC.

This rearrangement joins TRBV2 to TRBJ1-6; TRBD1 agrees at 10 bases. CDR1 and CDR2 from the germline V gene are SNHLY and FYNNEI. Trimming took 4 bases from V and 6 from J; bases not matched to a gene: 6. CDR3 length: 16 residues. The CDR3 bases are TGTGCCAGCAGTGGGCTGGGACAGGGGAGTAATTCACCCCTCCACTTT. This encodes CASSGLGQGSNSPLHF.

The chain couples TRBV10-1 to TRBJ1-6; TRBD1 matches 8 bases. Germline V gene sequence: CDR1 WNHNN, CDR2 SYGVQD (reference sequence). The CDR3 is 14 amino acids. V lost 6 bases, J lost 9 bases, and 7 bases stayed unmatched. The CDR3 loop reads CASRSGTGSSPLHF. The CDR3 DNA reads TGCGCCAGCAGGTCCGGGACAGGTAGTTCACCCCTCCACTTT.

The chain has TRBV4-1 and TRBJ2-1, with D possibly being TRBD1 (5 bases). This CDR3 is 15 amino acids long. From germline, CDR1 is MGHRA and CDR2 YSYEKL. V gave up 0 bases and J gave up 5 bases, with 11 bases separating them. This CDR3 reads CASSQETATNNEQFF. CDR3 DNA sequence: TGCGCCAGCAGCCAAGAGACAGCTACTAACAATGAGCAGTTCTTC.

The CDR3, as DNA: TGTGCCAGCGACAGGGACCGGAACACTGAAGCTTTCTTT. Translation: CASDRDRNTEAFF. The rearrangement uses TRBV12-3 or TRBV12-4 and TRBJ1-1; TRBD1 matches 7 bases. The CDR3 is 13 amino acids. V was clipped by 8 bases and J by 1 base; unmatched bases: 4.